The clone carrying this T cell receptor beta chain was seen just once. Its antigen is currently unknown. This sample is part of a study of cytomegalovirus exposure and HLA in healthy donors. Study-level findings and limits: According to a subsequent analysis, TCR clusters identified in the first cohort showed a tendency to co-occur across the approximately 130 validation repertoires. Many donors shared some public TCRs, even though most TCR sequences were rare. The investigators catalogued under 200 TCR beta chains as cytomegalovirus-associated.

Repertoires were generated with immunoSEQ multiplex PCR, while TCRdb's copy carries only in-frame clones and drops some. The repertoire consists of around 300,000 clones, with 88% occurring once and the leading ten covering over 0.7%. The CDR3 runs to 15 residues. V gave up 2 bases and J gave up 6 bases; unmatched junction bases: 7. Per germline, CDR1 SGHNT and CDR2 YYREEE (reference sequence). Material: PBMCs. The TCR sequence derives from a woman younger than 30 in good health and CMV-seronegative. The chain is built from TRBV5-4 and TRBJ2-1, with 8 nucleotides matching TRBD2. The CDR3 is CASSFRREVSNEQFF. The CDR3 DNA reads TGTGCCAGCAGCTTCCGGCGGGAGGTGTCCAATGAGCAGTTCTTC.